One sample yielded the 16 T cell receptor beta chains listed below, sequenced in a study of blood T cell repertoires in COVID-19. The repertoire was sequenced with immunoSEQ multiplex PCR; TCRdb's copy has only in-frame clones and lacks some. The sample comprises 250,000 or so clones, roughly 87% of which are singletons, and 2.6% rests with the top ten. Specimen: PBMCs or T cells enriched from blood (not recorded which). Every receptor here comes from a woman aged 25 to 45 with acute COVID-19.

The chain carries TRBV5-1 and TRBJ2-7, with 7 bases that match TRBD1. The germline V gene has CDR1 SGHRS and CDR2 YFSETQ. The CDR3 sequence is 13 residues long. The V segment lost 4 bases and the J segment 4 bases; nucleotides outside the gene matches: 5. CDR3 protein: CASSRDRGYEQYF. The CDR3 bases are TGCGCCAGCAGCAGGGACAGAGGTTACGAGCAGTACTTC.

The chain recombines TRBV5-4 with TRBJ2-3; possible D gene TRBD2, 6 bases. The CDR3 is 12 amino acids. Germline lookup yields CDR1 SGHNT and CDR2 YYREEE (reference sequence). This CDR3 reads CAEEGATDTQYF. The CDR3 coding sequence is TGTGCTGAGGAGGGAGCTACAGATACGCAGTATTTT.

The chain is built from TRBV27 and TRBJ1-6; 7 positions match TRBD1. This CDR3 is built from 14 residues. Trimming took 8 bases from V and 10 from J; bases not matched to a gene: 11. Germline loops: CDR1 MNHEY, CDR2 SMNVEV (reference sequence). The CDR3 region is CASGQTGRRSPLHF. CDR3 coding DNA: TGTGCCAGCGGCCAGACAGGGAGGAGATCACCCCTCCACTTT.

The J gene is TRBJ2-7, the V gene TRBV29-1; 10 nucleotides agree with TRBD1. The CDR3 contains 14 residues. With V trimmed by 7 bases and J by 6 bases, 12 bases remained unmatched. Per germline, CDR1 SQVTM and CDR2 ANQGSEA. Written as DNA, the CDR3 is TGCAGCGGAGGACAGGGGGGTCTTTTGGGCGAGCAGTACTTC. Its translation: CSGGQGGLLGEQYF.

This clone has a handful of counts. The chain employs TRBV5-6 and TRBJ1-1; the D gene is possibly TRBD1 (6 bases). The CDR3 runs 13 residues. CDR1 and CDR2 (germline): SGHDT, YYEEEE. The V end was cut by 0 bases, the J end by 11 bases, with 14 bases between. The CDR3 spells CASSLDWQGKAFF. CDR3 in DNA: TGTGCCAGCAGCTTGGACTGGCAGGGGAAGGCTTTCTTT.

The chain combines TRBV19 with TRBJ2-2, with D possibly TRBD2 on 6 matching bases. Germline-derived CDR1 and CDR2 are LNHDA and SQIVND (reference sequence). The CDR3 loop spans 14 amino acids. V was clipped by 7 bases and J by 2 bases, with 11 bases between them. The CDR3 bases are TGTGCCAGTAAAACGGGGGTAAACACCGGGGAGCTGTTTTTT. Translated, it gives CASKTGVNTGELFF.

The V call is TRBV5-1, the J call TRBJ1-1; the match to TRBD1 covers 8 bases. The CDR3 covers 17 residues. Trimming took 0 bases from V and 1 from J; bases not matched to a gene: 8. Germline CDR1 SGHRS, CDR2 YFSETQ. The CDR3, as DNA: TGCGCCAGCAGCTTGGGGGGGACAGGTCTAGCGAACACTGAAGCTTTCTTT. Its protein product is CASSLGGTGLANTEAFF. The full variable domain, with the rest looked up from reference TRBV5-1 and TRBJ1-1, is KAGVTQTPRYLIKTRGQQVTLSCSPISGHRSVSWYQQTPGQGLQFLFEYFSETQRNKGNFPGRFSGRQFSNSRSEMNVSTLELGDSALYLCASSLGGTGLANTEAFFGQGTRLTVV.

This clone was detected once. The chain employs TRBV6-4 and TRBJ1-6, with D uncertain. The length of the CDR3 is 14 residues. V gave up 7 bases and J gave up 8 bases, with 15 bases separating them. Germline V gene data show CDR1 as MRHNA and CDR2 as SNTAGT. The CDR3 coding sequence is TGTGCCAGCATGCGGCGGGGTAGTGATTCACCCCTCCACTTT. It specifies CASMRRGSDSPLHF.

The chain employs TRBV11-2 and TRBJ1-3; D might be TRBD1 (6 bases). The CDR3 contains 16 residues. CDR1 and CDR2 (germline): SGHAT, FQNNGV. Trimming took 1 base from V and 4 from J, leaving 14 bases between them. The CDR3 sequence is CASSLVWGRRGNTIYF. The CDR3 nucleotides are TGTGCCAGCAGCTTAGTCTGGGGGCGGCGAGGAAACACCATATATTTT.

This sequence joins TRBV10-3 and TRBJ2-5; D might be TRBD2 (6 bases). V lost 10 bases and J lost 3, with 18 bases in between. Germline assignment: CDR1 ENHRY and CDR2 SYGVKD. The CDR3 is made up of 14 amino acids. The CDR3 DNA reads TGTGCCACCGGGTCGGGACTCCTCAAAGAGACCCAGTACTTC. Translating it yields CATGSGLLKETQYF.

CDR3 nucleotide sequence: TGCGCCAGCAGTGAAGGGGGCTCTGGAAACACCATATATTTT. The encoded protein is CASSEGGSGNTIYF. J is TRBJ1-3 and V is TRBV10-1, with D maybe TRBD1 (6 bases). The ends were cut back, 3 bases at V and 0 bases at J, with 6 bases in the middle. The CDR3 runs 14 residues. Germline V gene sequence: CDR1 WNHNN, CDR2 SYGVQD (reference sequence).

CDR3 sequence: CASSLGQDYGYTF. The CDR3 DNA follows: TGTGCCAGCAGTTTAGGACAGGACTATGGCTACACCTTC. The chain is built from TRBV6-5 and TRBJ1-2; 7 positions agree with TRBD1. Germline V gene sequence: CDR1 MNHEY, CDR2 SVGAGI. V dropped 4 bases and J dropped 3; count of bases not matched to a gene: 2. CDR3 size: 13 residues.

This clone was counted only a few times. The J gene is TRBJ1-5, the V gene TRBV19, with 8 nucleotides matching TRBD1. The CDR3 runs to 17 residues. The germline CDR1 and CDR2 sequences are LNHDA and SQIVND (reference sequence). The ends lost 3 bases at V and 0 bases at J; junction bases unmatched: 7. CDR3 bases: TGTGCCAGTAGTATCCCGGGACAGGTTTATAGCAATCAGCCCCAGCATTTT. Its translation: CASSIPGQVYSNQPQHF.

J is TRBJ1-2 and V is TRBV5-1; 7 bases line up with TRBD1. The CDR3 runs to 15 residues. Losses at the gene ends were 4 bases for V and 0 bases for J; bases not matched to a gene: 6. CDR1 is SGHRS, CDR2 YFSETQ, per germline. The CDR3 spells CASSADGTANYGYTF. The CDR3 DNA reads as TGCGCCAGCAGCGCCGACGGGACAGCTAACTATGGCTACACCTTC.

V and J are TRBV29-1 and TRBJ2-7, with TRBD1 matching 12 bases. Looked up from germline, CDR1 is SQVTM and CDR2 is ANQGSEA. The junction had 4 bases not matched to a gene; V was cut back by 5 bases and J by 5 bases. The CDR3 length is 13 residues. CDR3 DNA: TGCAGCGTTTCCCGGGACAGGGGGCACGAGCAGTACTTC. Translation: CSVSRDRGHEQYF.

V usage is TRBV5-1 and J usage is TRBJ2-1, with 10 bases identical to TRBD1. The length of the CDR3 is 13 residues. V shed 4 bases, J shed 9 bases, and the junction held 4 bases outside the gene matches. Per the germline V gene, CDR1 is SGHRS and CDR2 is YFSETQ. The CDR3 bases are TGCGCCAGCAGCCTGGGACAGGGGCGTGAGCAGTTCTTC. It is translated as CASSLGQGREQFF.